This T cell receptor beta chain originates from a study of cytomegalovirus exposure and HLA in healthy donors. Study overall: HLA-typed donors were the source of about 90 million unique TCRs held in an early data release.

With 60 Vbeta and 13 Jbeta primers, the PCR was carried out. Clones were sequenced by immunoSEQ multiplex PCR, and TCRdb holds only the in-frame ones, with some missing. The profile shows some 110,000 clones, 65% to 90% of them singletons. A single count supports this clone. V was trimmed by 5 bases and J by 5 bases, leaving 16 bases between them. The CDR3 loop spans 14 amino acids. The germline V gene encodes CDR1 LNHDA and CDR2 SQIVND (reference sequence). The receptor comes from a man younger than 45 in good health and CMV-seropositive. Sequencing input: PBMCs. The chain has TRBV19 and TRBJ2-7; a weak D match, TRBD1 (6 bases). The CDR3 spells CASSFSQGRHEQYF. The CDR3 DNA follows: TGTGCCAGTAGTTTTTCACAGGGTCGCCACGAGCAGTACTTC.